The entry below describes one T cell receptor beta chain. V was cut by 7 bases and J by 4 bases, with 13 bases left in between. The germline CDR1 and CDR2 sequences are MNHEY and SVGAGI. The CDR3 is 13 amino acids. The data stem from a study of control samples from healthy donors and cancer patients. Sequenced by immunoSEQ multiplex PCR; TCRdb stores in-frame clones only, minus some. This repertoire shows about 34,000 clones, around 87% found once; its top ten account for roughly 1.6%. The chain recombines TRBV6-5 with TRBJ1-1; possible D gene TRBD1, 6 bases. The sequencing input was PBMCs. The origin of this receptor is a woman between 40 and 55 years old with lung cancer. In DNA form, the CDR3 reads TGTGCCAGCAAAACAGGGTTGACCACTGAAGCTTTCTTT. Translated: CASKTGLTTEAFF.